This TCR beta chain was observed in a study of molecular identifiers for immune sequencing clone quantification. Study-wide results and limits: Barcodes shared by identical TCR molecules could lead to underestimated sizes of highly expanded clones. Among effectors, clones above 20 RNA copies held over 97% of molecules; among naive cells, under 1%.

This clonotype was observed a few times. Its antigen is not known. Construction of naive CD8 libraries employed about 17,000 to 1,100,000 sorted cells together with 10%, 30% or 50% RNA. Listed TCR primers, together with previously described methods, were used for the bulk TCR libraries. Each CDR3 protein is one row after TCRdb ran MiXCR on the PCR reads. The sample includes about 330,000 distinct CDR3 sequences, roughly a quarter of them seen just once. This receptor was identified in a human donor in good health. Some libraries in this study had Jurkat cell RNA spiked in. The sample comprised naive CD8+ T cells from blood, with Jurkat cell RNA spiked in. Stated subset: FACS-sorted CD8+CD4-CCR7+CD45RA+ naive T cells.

The CDR3 loop reads CSVADWGAEQYF. CDR3 nucleotide sequence: TGCAGCGTGGCCGACTGGGGCGCCGAGCAGTACTTC. V usage is TRBV29-1 and J usage is TRBJ2-7; a weak D match, TRBD1 (5 bases). This CDR3 region has 12 residues. Trimming took 6 bases from V and 6 from J, leaving 15 bases between them. Germline V CDR1 and CDR2: SQVTM, ANQGSEA.